This is a list of T cell receptor beta chains from one sample in a study of cytomegalovirus exposure and HLA in healthy donors. TCRdb's table, derived via immunoSEQ multiplex PCR, lists solely in-frame clones and lacks some. The sample shows tens of thousands of clones, 70% of them seen only once. Source material: PBMCs. The receptors shown here come from an older woman in good health and CMV-seropositive. Both conserved end residues are part of each CDR3. D genes are given only for firm matches. Rows give clone size only sometimes, using once, few, many, or a class for an expanded clone.

d_gene: .
abundance: .
v_gene: TRBV7-9
j_gene: TRBJ2-7
CDR3nt: TGTGCCAGCAGCTTAGACGTCGGGGAGTTCTACGAGCAGTACTTC
CDR3aa: CASSLDVGEFYEQYF

d_gene: .
abundance: few
v_gene: TRBV5-1
j_gene: TRBJ1-3
CDR3nt: TGCGCCAGCAGCTTGGCGGGGACTGGAAACACCATATATTTT
CDR3aa: CASSLAGTGNTIYF

d_gene: .
abundance: .
v_gene: TRBV27
j_gene: TRBJ2-6
CDR3nt: TGTGCCAGCTCTGACGGGACTTCTGGGGCCAACGTCCTGACTTTC
CDR3aa: CASSDGTSGANVLTF

d_gene: TRBD1
abundance: .
v_gene: TRBV19
j_gene: TRBJ1-5
CDR3nt: TGTGCCAGTATCCGGACAGGGGGCTCAAATCAGCCCCAGCATTTT
CDR3aa: CASIRTGGSNQPQHF

d_gene: TRBD1
abundance: .
v_gene: TRBV6-6
j_gene: TRBJ1-1
CDR3nt: TGTGCCAGCAGTTTCGACAGGGGTTGGACTGAAGCTTTCTTT
CDR3aa: CASSFDRGWTEAFF

d_gene: TRBD2
abundance: .
v_gene: TRBV14
j_gene: TRBJ2-5
CDR3nt: TGTGCCAGCAGCAGAAGTCTCAGCGGGGGGGCAGGAGAGACCCAGTACTTC
CDR3aa: CASSRSLSGGAGETQYF

d_gene: TRBD2
abundance: .
v_gene: TRBV7-8
j_gene: TRBJ2-1
CDR3nt: TGTGCCAGCAGCTTAAGCGGGGCCAGGAATGAGCAGTTCTTC
CDR3aa: CASSLSGARNEQFF

d_gene: TRBD2
abundance: .
v_gene: TRBV7-9
j_gene: TRBJ2-7
CDR3nt: TGTGCCAGCAGCCGAGGGACTAGCGGGGGGCTAAGCTACGAGCAGTACTTC
CDR3aa: CASSRGTSGGLSYEQYF

d_gene: TRBD1
abundance: .
v_gene: TRBV2
j_gene: TRBJ1-1
CDR3nt: TGTGCCAGCAGTGGGACAGGGGGCGCCTCAGCTTTCTTT
CDR3aa: CASSGTGGASAFF

d_gene: TRBD1
abundance: .
v_gene: TRBV28
j_gene: TRBJ1-4
CDR3nt: TGTGCCAGCACCAAGACAGGGGCTGCAACTAATGAAAAACTGTTTTTT
CDR3aa: CASTKTGAATNEKLFF

d_gene: .
abundance: large
v_gene: TRBV18
j_gene: TRBJ1-2
CDR3nt: TGTGCCAGCTCACCAATCCAGGACAACAGAATGTCCGGCTACACCTTC
CDR3aa: CASSPIQDNRMSGYTF

d_gene: .
abundance: .
v_gene: TRBV27
j_gene: TRBJ1-1
CDR3nt: TGTGCCAGCAGTGCTTTAACGGGGAGGGGTGAAGCTTTCTTT
CDR3aa: CASSALTGRGEAFF

d_gene: TRBD2
abundance: .
v_gene: TRBV2
j_gene: TRBJ2-6
CDR3nt: TGTGCCAGGGATCGGACTAGCGGGGCTGGGGCCAACGTCCTGACTTTC
CDR3aa: CARDRTSGAGANVLTF

d_gene: TRBD2
abundance: .
v_gene: TRBV6-6
j_gene: TRBJ2-1
CDR3nt: TGTGCCAGCGAGGCTAGCGGTTACAATGAGCAGTTCTTC
CDR3aa: CASEASGYNEQFF

d_gene: .
abundance: once
v_gene: TRBV2
j_gene: TRBJ2-7
CDR3nt: TGTGCCAGCAGTGACCCCCCGGGAGAGCAGTACTTC
CDR3aa: CASSDPPGEQYF

d_gene: .
abundance: few
v_gene: TRBV5-1
j_gene: TRBJ1-1
CDR3nt: TGCGCCAGCAGAGACAGCACTGAAGCTTTCTTT
CDR3aa: CASRDSTEAFF

d_gene: TRBD1
abundance: .
v_gene: TRBV27
j_gene: TRBJ2-1
CDR3nt: TGTGCCAGCAGCCCGTCCGGGACAGGGAACTATGAGCAGTTCTTC
CDR3aa: CASSPSGTGNYEQFF

d_gene: .
abundance: .
v_gene: TRBV4-3
j_gene: TRBJ2-1
CDR3nt: TGCGCCAGCAGCCAAGATACAGCCTACAATGAGCAGTTCTTC
CDR3aa: CASSQDTAYNEQFF

d_gene: TRBD2
abundance: once
v_gene: TRBV2
j_gene: TRBJ2-4
CDR3nt: TGTGCCAGCACGAGGGAGCGGGGGGGTGTGGCCAAAAACATTCAGTACTTC
CDR3aa: CASTRERGGVAKNIQYF

d_gene: TRBD1
abundance: .
v_gene: TRBV5-5
j_gene: TRBJ2-6
CDR3nt: TGTGCCAGCAGCGCACAGGGGGCTGGGGCCAACGTCCTGACTTTC
CDR3aa: CASSAQGAGANVLTF

d_gene: TRBD1
abundance: .
v_gene: TRBV5-5
j_gene: TRBJ2-1
CDR3nt: TGTGCCAGCAGCATTGGACAGGGGGAGCAGTTCTTC
CDR3aa: CASSIGQGEQFF

d_gene: .
abundance: .
v_gene: TRBV19
j_gene: TRBJ2-3
CDR3nt: TGTGCCAGTAGTATTGGTAGCGGTACAGATACGCAGTATTTT
CDR3aa: CASSIGSGTDTQYF

d_gene: TRBD1
abundance: few
v_gene: TRBV11-2
j_gene: TRBJ2-7
CDR3nt: TGTGCCAGCAGCCGTTACAGGGGGTCCTACGAGCAGTACTTC
CDR3aa: CASSRYRGSYEQYF

d_gene: .
abundance: once
v_gene: TRBV6-5
j_gene: TRBJ2-5
CDR3nt: TGTTCCAGCAGTCCCTGGGACATCAGGCAAGAGACCCAGTACTTC
CDR3aa: CSSSPWDIRQETQYF

d_gene: TRBD1
abundance: .
v_gene: TRBV6-1
j_gene: TRBJ1-1
CDR3nt: TGTGCCAGCAGAGCCGGGACAGATATGAACACTGAAGCTTTCTTT
CDR3aa: CASRAGTDMNTEAFF

d_gene: TRBD1
abundance: .
v_gene: TRBV11-2
j_gene: TRBJ2-7
CDR3nt: TGTGCCAGCAGGTTCAACAGGGGAAGATACGAGCAGTACTTC
CDR3aa: CASRFNRGRYEQYF

d_gene: .
abundance: few
v_gene: TRBV7-2
j_gene: TRBJ2-7
CDR3nt: TGTGCCAGCAGCTTGGGGGGAGCCGGGATCTACGAGCAGTACTTC
CDR3aa: CASSLGGAGIYEQYF

d_gene: TRBD1
abundance: .
v_gene: TRBV29-1
j_gene: TRBJ1-2
CDR3nt: TGCAGCGTTGGGAACGGACAGGGAAGCTATGGCTACACCTTC
CDR3aa: CSVGNGQGSYGYTF

d_gene: TRBD1
abundance: .
v_gene: TRBV19
j_gene: TRBJ1-2
CDR3nt: TGTGCCACCTACGGACAGGGTAAGAACTATGGCTACACCTTC
CDR3aa: CATYGQGKNYGYTF

d_gene: TRBD1
abundance: .
v_gene: TRBV15
j_gene: TRBJ1-4
CDR3nt: TGTGCCACCAGCAGGGAAACCCCGGGACAGCGGGCCAGGGAAAAACTGTTTTTT
CDR3aa: CATSRETPGQRAREKLFF

d_gene: TRBD2
abundance: .
v_gene: TRBV7-3
j_gene: TRBJ2-1
CDR3nt: TGTGCCAGCAGCTTGAGCGGGGCGGGCTCTGTAAACAATGAGCAGTTCTTC
CDR3aa: CASSLSGAGSVNNEQFF

d_gene: .
abundance: once
v_gene: TRBV11-2
j_gene: TRBJ2-5
CDR3nt: TGTGCCAGCAGCTTAGGTTTGACCCTAGAGGCCCGAGAGACCCAGTACTTC
CDR3aa: CASSLGLTLEARETQYF

d_gene: .
abundance: .
v_gene: TRBV7-2
j_gene: TRBJ2-3
CDR3nt: TGTGCCAGCAGCACCCCTCAGACCGAAGGGGGAACTAGCACAGATACGCAGTATTTT
CDR3aa: CASSTPQTEGGTSTDTQYF

d_gene: TRBD1
abundance: .
v_gene: TRBV5-6
j_gene: TRBJ2-4
CDR3nt: TGTGCCAGCAGCGGACAGGGGGCGGGCAAAAACATTCAGTACTTC
CDR3aa: CASSGQGAGKNIQYF

d_gene: TRBD1
abundance: few
v_gene: TRBV6-1
j_gene: TRBJ1-2
CDR3nt: TGTGCCAGCAGTGGGACCCTGACAGGGGGAATCACCAACTATGGCTACACCTTC
CDR3aa: CASSGTLTGGITNYGYTF

d_gene: .
abundance: .
v_gene: TRBV12-5
j_gene: TRBJ1-1
CDR3nt: TGTGCTAGTGGTCCGCCCGGGGGGAGGAACACTGAAGCTTTCTTT
CDR3aa: CASGPPGGRNTEAFF

d_gene: .
abundance: .
v_gene: TRBV6-5
j_gene: TRBJ1-6
CDR3nt: TGTGCCAGCAGTTACTTGGGGACACTTCATAATTCACCCCTCCACTTT
CDR3aa: CASSYLGTLHNSPLHF

d_gene: TRBD2
abundance: .
v_gene: TRBV7-6
j_gene: TRBJ2-2
CDR3nt: TGTGCCAGCAGCTTAGGGTGGCGGGGGGCCTACACCGGGGAGCTGTTTTTT
CDR3aa: CASSLGWRGAYTGELFF

d_gene: TRBD2
abundance: few
v_gene: TRBV7-3
j_gene: TRBJ2-2
CDR3nt: TGTGCCAGCAGCTTAACAGGATCGACAGGGGATTTAGCGGGGGGGCCGAACACCGGGGAGCTGTTTTTT
CDR3aa: CASSLTGSTGDLAGGPNTGELFF

d_gene: .
abundance: .
v_gene: TRBV5-8
j_gene: TRBJ2-7
CDR3nt: TGTGCCAGCAGCTTTCGGGACATTTATACCTACGAGCAGTACTTC
CDR3aa: CASSFRDIYTYEQYF

d_gene: .
abundance: few
v_gene: TRBV21-1
j_gene: TRBJ2-7
CDR3nt: TGTGCCAGCAGCCATAGAGGGACAGGACCCTACGAGCAGTACTTC
CDR3aa: CASSHRGTGPYEQYF

d_gene: TRBD1
abundance: .
v_gene: TRBV19
j_gene: TRBJ1-1
CDR3nt: TGTGCCAGTAGTCCGGGACAGGGAAGGTTAGCTTTCTTT
CDR3aa: CASSPGQGRLAFF

d_gene: TRBD2
abundance: few
v_gene: TRBV7-2
j_gene: TRBJ2-3
CDR3nt: TGTGCCAGCAGCTTAGTCGGTAGCGGGGCTTCAGATACGCAGTATTTT
CDR3aa: CASSLVGSGASDTQYF

d_gene: TRBD1
abundance: .
v_gene: TRBV18
j_gene: TRBJ2-7
CDR3nt: TGTGCCAGCTCACCGTCGGGACAGGGAACTCGAGAGCAGTACTTC
CDR3aa: CASSPSGQGTREQYF

d_gene: .
abundance: .
v_gene: TRBV9
j_gene: TRBJ1-1
CDR3nt: TGTGCCAGCAGCCCGGCGGGGGCGGTGGACACTGAAGCTTTCTTT
CDR3aa: CASSPAGAVDTEAFF

d_gene: .
abundance: few
v_gene: TRBV5-5
j_gene: TRBJ1-4
CDR3nt: TGTGCCAGCAGCTTGGGCCCGGCGGATAATGAAAAACTGTTTTTT
CDR3aa: CASSLGPADNEKLFF

d_gene: TRBD1
abundance: .
v_gene: TRBV5-1
j_gene: TRBJ1-1
CDR3nt: TGCGCCAGCAGCCCACGCGTATGGGACAGTCCGAACACTGAAGCTTTCTTT
CDR3aa: CASSPRVWDSPNTEAFF

d_gene: .
abundance: .
v_gene: TRBV4-3
j_gene: TRBJ2-7
CDR3nt: TGCGCCAGCAGCCAACCAGGGGGGGAGCAGTACTTC
CDR3aa: CASSQPGGEQYF

d_gene: .
abundance: .
v_gene: TRBV21-1
j_gene: TRBJ1-2
CDR3nt: TGTGCCAGCGGTCGCGGGGGGGCAACCTATGGCTACACCTTC
CDR3aa: CASGRGGATYGYTF

d_gene: .
abundance: .
v_gene: TRBV4-1
j_gene: TRBJ1-1
CDR3nt: TGCGCCAGCAGCCAAGATAGAGACACTGAAGCTTTCTTT
CDR3aa: CASSQDRDTEAFF

d_gene: .
abundance: .
v_gene: TRBV10-3
j_gene: TRBJ1-6
CDR3nt: TGTGCCACAGCGTGGGAGGGTCAATATTCACCCCTCCACTTT
CDR3aa: CATAWEGQYSPLHF